A single sample is the source of the 3 T cell receptor beta chains below, sequenced in a study of blood T cell repertoires in COVID-19 (dated by TCRdb to about 2020). Libraries came from the immunoSEQ multiplex PCR assay. The source is immuneACCESS, and TCRdb retained only in-frame sequences with V and J called. Part of the clones is not carried over; for the studies checked, unresolved V genes explain less than half of this, and the remainder is unexplained. The sample table lists over 120,000 clones, roughly 87% of them with a count of one. The top ten hold more than 0.8% of the sample. What was sequenced was peripheral blood. The receptors come from a woman between 50 and 59 years old with acute or convalescent COVID-19.

The sample holds one count of this clone. In DNA, the CDR3 is TGTGCCAGTAGTACCCCTAGCGTCTCCTACGAGCAGTACTTC. Encoded protein: CASSTPSVSYEQYF. The chain employs TRBV19 and TRBJ2-7; a weak D match, TRBD2 (6 bases). Germline loops: CDR1 LNHDA, CDR2 SQIVND (reference sequence). The CDR3 runs 14 residues. V lost 4 bases, J lost 0 bases, and 10 bases lay in between.

The genes are TRBV12-5 and TRBJ2-7, with 8 bases identical to TRBD1. Germline V gene lookup returns CDR1 LGHNT and CDR2 FRNRAP. The CDR3 has 14 residues. After removal of 1 base from V and 3 bases from J, the junction contained 2 bases not matched to a gene. The CDR3 bases are TGTGCTAGTGGTTTGGAGGACAGGGACTACGAGCAGTACTTC. Translating gives CASGLEDRDYEQYF.

V usage is TRBV5-1 and J usage is TRBJ2-7; 8 nucleotides line up with TRBD2. Per the germline V gene, CDR1 is SGHRS and CDR2 is YFSETQ. This CDR3 has 16 residues. The J segment lost 6 bases and the V segment lost 0 bases, leaving 11 bases of the junction unmatched. The DNA for the CDR3 is TGCGCCAGCAGCTTGGCGGGGGGGGGCGCGGCAGGCGAGCAGTACTTC. This translates into CASSLAGGGAAGEQYF.